This is a list of T cell receptor beta chains from one sample in a study of CD8 T cells in ankylosing spondylitis. MiXCR was run by TCRdb on the 5' RACE reads, yielding one entry per CDR3 protein. The sample lists under 450,000 distinct CDR3 sequences, roughly 18% occurring once. What was sequenced was blood, either unsorted or a sorted T cell fraction (not recorded which). The receptors shown here come from a male donor with ankylosing spondylitis. Both conserved end residues are part of each CDR3. The D gene is left open where the match is weak. Clone size is stated in some rows and not others, as once, few, many or a class when expanded.

v_gene	abundance	d_gene	j_gene	CDR3aa	CDR3nt
TRBV10-3	many	NA	TRBJ2-3	CAISQGSPDTQYF	TGTGCCATCAGCCAGGGTAGTCCAGATACGCAGTATTTT
TRBV5-4	once	NA	TRBJ2-2	CASTRQGTDTGELFF	TGTGCCAGCACCCGGCAGGGGACCGACACCGGGGAGCTGTTTTTT
TRBV11-3	few	TRBD2	TRBJ2-1	CASSPGLAGPHADEQFF	TGTGCCAGCAGCCCAGGACTAGCGGGACCCCACGCGGATGAGCAGTTCTTC
TRBV2	NA	TRBD1	TRBJ2-3	CASSEGKGARTDTQYF	TGTGCCAGCAGTGAAGGCAAGGGGGCTCGCACAGATACGCAGTATTTT
TRBV12-3/TRBV12-4	NA	NA	TRBJ1-4	CASSYGAVTGLFF	TGTGCCAGCAGTTACGGGGCCGTGACGGGACTGTTTTTT
TRBV9	many	TRBD1	TRBJ1-2	CASSVTGGDGYGYTF	TGTGCCAGCAGCGTAACAGGGGGAGACGGCTATGGCTACACCTTC
TRBV7-8	few	NA	TRBJ2-7	CASSIKSGPFPAAYEQYF	TGTGCCAGCAGCATCAAATCAGGACCGTTCCCAGCTGCCTACGAGCAGTACTTC
TRBV19	NA	TRBD1	TRBJ2-7	CASRPRGQGSYEQYF	TGTGCCAGTAGGCCACGGGGACAGGGCTCCTACGAGCAGTACTTC
TRBV7-8	NA	TRBD1	TRBJ2-7	CASSLAGQLIHEQYF	TGTGCCAGCAGCTTAGCGGGACAGCTAATTCACGAGCAGTACTTC
TRBV6-5	many	NA	TRBJ2-1	CASSYLQGEQFF	TGTGCCAGCAGTTACCTCCAGGGCGAGCAGTTCTTC
TRBV7-2	many	NA	TRBJ2-1	CASSLGGLNEQFF	TGTGCCAGCAGCTTAGGCGGTTTGAATGAGCAGTTCTTC
TRBV9	NA	TRBD1	TRBJ2-2	CASKLGTGNPGELFF	TGTGCCAGCAAGTTGGGGACAGGGAATCCCGGGGAGCTGTTTTTT
TRBV28	few	TRBD1	TRBJ2-7	CASSLSGTGPYEQYF	TGTGCCAGCAGTTTATCCGGGACAGGGCCCTACGAGCAGTACTTC
TRBV7-9	many	TRBD1	TRBJ2-1	CASSFRQGSYNEQFF	TGTGCCAGCAGCTTTAGACAGGGTTCATACAATGAGCAGTTCTTC
TRBV5-1	NA	NA	TRBJ1-2	CASSLDDSASYGYTF	TGCGCCAGCAGCTTGGACGACAGCGCGTCCTATGGCTACACCTTC
TRBV4-1	few	TRBD2	TRBJ2-5	CASRPLAGAGETQYF	TGCGCCAGCAGGCCGTTAGCGGGAGCCGGGGAGACCCAGTACTTC
TRBV11-2	few	NA	TRBJ2-7	CASSSTGDSPLSEQYF	TGTGCCAGCAGCTCTACAGGAGACAGTCCCCTCTCCGAGCAGTACTTC
TRBV7-2	NA	NA	TRBJ2-1	CASSLVARGSYNEQFF	TGTGCCAGCAGCTTAGTTGCCAGAGGGTCCTACAATGAGCAGTTCTTC
TRBV28	many	TRBD2	TRBJ2-1	CASGDGRAINEQFF	TGTGCCAGCGGGGACGGGAGGGCCATCAATGAGCAGTTCTTC
TRBV7-2	NA	NA	TRBJ2-2	CASSLGWDTGELFF	TGTGCCAGCAGCTTAGGATGGGACACCGGGGAGCTGTTTTTT
TRBV12-3/TRBV12-4	NA	TRBD2	TRBJ2-1	CASNRAREGRNEQFF	TGTGCCAGCAATCGTGCGCGGGAGGGCCGCAATGAGCAGTTCTTC
TRBV5-1	NA	TRBD1	TRBJ2-5	CASRRGQGAWETQYF	TGCGCCAGCAGGCGGGGACAGGGGGCTTGGGAGACCCAGTACTTC
TRBV20-1	NA	NA	TRBJ1-2	CSASLRVGGPVAGYTF	TGCAGTGCTAGTCTTCGGGTGGGCGGGCCCGTCGCTGGCTACACCTTC
TRBV6-5	NA	NA	TRBJ2-2	CAAYLLVPENTGELFF	TGTGCCGCTTACTTACTGGTACCCGAAAACACCGGGGAGCTGTTTTTT
TRBV7-8	NA	NA	TRBJ2-2	CASSRDRGELFF	TGTGCCAGCAGCCGAGATCGAGGGGAGCTGTTTTTT
TRBV5-1	many	NA	TRBJ2-3	CASSLGQNTDTQYF	TGCGCCAGCAGCTTGGGGCAGAACACAGATACGCAGTATTTT
TRBV28	NA	NA	TRBJ2-1	CASSSPQVSSYNEQFF	TGTGCCAGCAGTTCCCCCCAGGTTAGCTCCTACAATGAGCAGTTCTTC
TRBV20-1	NA	NA	TRBJ1-5	CSARDPRVNSNQPQHF	TGCAGTGCTAGAGATCCCCGGGTTAATAGCAATCAGCCCCAGCATTTT
TRBV30	NA	NA	TRBJ2-1	CAWSIDRYAYNEQFF	TGTGCCTGGAGCATAGACAGGTACGCCTACAATGAGCAGTTCTTC
TRBV6-5	NA	NA	TRBJ1-6	CASSYSGINSPLHF	TGTGCCAGCAGTTACTCAGGGATCAATTCACCCCTCCACTTT
TRBV29-1	once	TRBD2	TRBJ2-7	CSAQLAGEQYF	TGCAGCGCCCAACTAGCGGGCGAGCAGTACTTC
TRBV20-1	few	TRBD2	TRBJ2-1	CSAREGLAGGSSYNEQFF	TGCAGTGCTAGAGAAGGACTAGCGGGGGGTAGCTCCTACAATGAGCAGTTCTTC
TRBV20-1	few	NA	TRBJ2-6	CSARQGSGANVLTF	TGCAGTGCTAGACAGGGTTCTGGGGCCAACGTCCTGACTTTC
TRBV7-2	few	NA	TRBJ2-3	CASSLTPTVVDTQYF	TGTGCCAGCAGCTTAACTCCGACAGTGGTAGATACGCAGTATTTT
TRBV25-1	few	NA	TRBJ1-2	CASSEVTDNRYGYTF	TGTGCCAGCAGTGAAGTGACAGATAACCGCTATGGCTACACCTTC
TRBV10-3	NA	NA	TRBJ1-2	CAISEVQNYGYTF	TGTGCCATCAGTGAGGTCCAGAACTATGGCTACACCTTC
TRBV6-5	few	NA	TRBJ1-6	CASSYLSGFYNSPLHF	TGTGCCAGCAGTTACTTGTCGGGCTTCTATAATTCACCCCTCCACTTT
TRBV7-2	few	TRBD1	TRBJ2-7	CASSSPGQGYEQYF	TGTGCCAGCAGCTCACCGGGACAGGGGTACGAGCAGTACTTC
TRBV7-8	few	NA	TRBJ2-3	CASSLVGSQGRRDTQYF	TGTGCCAGCAGCTTAGTGGGTTCGCAGGGGAGGAGAGATACGCAGTATTTT
TRBV15	once	NA	TRBJ1-6	CATSKHPGSSYNSPLHF	TGTGCCACCAGCAAACACCCTGGGAGCTCCTATAATTCACCCCTCCACTTT
TRBV30	few	NA	TRBJ1-6	CAYGSRPQGYNSPLHF	TGTGCCTACGGCTCCCGCCCCCAGGGGTATAATTCACCCCTCCACTTT
TRBV18	few	TRBD1	TRBJ1-2	CASSPGQGKDYGYTF	TGTGCCAGCTCACCGGGACAGGGGAAGGACTATGGCTACACCTTC
TRBV2	few	NA	TRBJ2-1	CASIASPANNEQFF	TGTGCCAGCATCGCCAGCCCCGCTAACAATGAGCAGTTCTTC
TRBV6-5	NA	TRBD1	TRBJ2-7	CASSYDRGTNEQYF	TGTGCCAGCAGTTACGACAGGGGAACGAACGAGCAGTACTTC
TRBV2	few	TRBD1	TRBJ2-3	CASRRQGDPTSTDTQYF	TGTGCCAGCAGGCGACAGGGGGATCCTACTAGCACAGATACGCAGTATTTT
TRBV20-1	NA	TRBD2	TRBJ2-1	CSAREGTSNGEQFF	TGCAGTGCTAGAGAAGGGACTAGCAATGGTGAGCAGTTCTTC
TRBV2	few	NA	TRBJ2-5	CASRQDGETQYF	TGTGCCAGCCGTCAGGATGGGGAGACCCAGTACTTC
TRBV5-1	few	TRBD1	TRBJ1-6	CASSLEGAYSPLHF	TGCGCCAGCAGCTTGGAGGGGGCTTATTCACCCCTCCACTTT
TRBV14	few	NA	TRBJ1-3	CASSQQGLSGNTIYF	TGTGCCAGCAGCCAACAGGGCCTCTCTGGAAACACCATATATTTT
TRBV7-2	NA	TRBD1	TRBJ2-1	CASSLLGTEYNEQFF	TGTGCCAGCAGCTTATTGGGGACAGAGTACAATGAGCAGTTCTTC
TRBV7-9	NA	TRBD2	TRBJ2-1	CASSLPGGAVDNEQFF	TGTGCCAGCAGCTTACCCGGGGGGGCGGTCGACAATGAGCAGTTCTTC
TRBV6-1	few	TRBD1	TRBJ1-2	CASSRGQGLSVGYTF	TGTGCCAGCAGTCGCGGACAGGGCCTCAGCGTAGGCTACACCTTC
TRBV28	NA	TRBD1	TRBJ2-1	CASRGRTGGTYNEQFF	TGTGCCAGCAGGGGGAGGACAGGGGGGACATACAATGAGCAGTTCTTC
TRBV5-1	few	TRBD1	TRBJ1-1	CASSSFGRGPTEAFF	TGCGCCAGCAGCTCCTTTGGCAGGGGGCCCACTGAAGCTTTCTTT
TRBV28	NA	TRBD2	TRBJ2-7	CASSLPPSGRGMYEQYF	TGTGCCAGCAGTTTACCTCCTAGCGGGAGGGGGATGTACGAGCAGTACTTC
TRBV28	NA	TRBD1	TRBJ1-1	CASSFHRGSLNTEAFF	TGTGCCAGCAGTTTTCACAGGGGTTCCTTGAACACTGAAGCTTTCTTT
TRBV4-1	few	NA	TRBJ2-7	CASSPGSGVGEQYF	TGCGCCAGCAGCCCCGGGTCCGGGGTAGGGGAGCAGTACTTC